A selection of T cell receptor beta chains follows, all from one sample in a study of shared clonotypes between healthy human individuals. TCRdb's copy holds only in-frame clones and misses some; the assay was immunoSEQ multiplex PCR. The sample has 85,000 to 100,000 clones, about 70% seen once. The sequenced sample consisted of memory CD8+ T cells sorted from blood. All receptors derive from a man between 25 and 39 years old in good health. The CDR3 runs from the conserved cysteine through the conserved F or W. A D gene is named only where the DNA matches it firmly. Clone size, where shown, is once, few, many, or a class for clones that have expanded.

cdr3_length clone_size j_call d_call v_call cdr3_aa cdr3_nt
15 NA TRBJ2-7 NA TRBV27 CASSFARLDLDEQYF TGTGCCAGCAGTTTCGCCCGTCTCGATCTGGACGAGCAGTACTTC
15 NA TRBJ2-3 NA TRBV18 CASRTPTFSTDTQYF TGTGCCAGCCGTACCCCCACCTTCAGCACAGATACGCAGTATTTT
14 NA TRBJ1-1 NA TRBV5-1 CASSLGSSGFGAFF TGCGCCAGCAGCTTGGGGTCATCAGGCTTCGGGGCTTTCTTT
16 NA TRBJ2-3 TRBD2 TRBV5-1 CASSPRTSGSPDTQYF TGCGCCAGCAGCCCAAGGACTAGCGGGAGCCCAGATACGCAGTATTTT
15 NA TRBJ1-1 NA TRBV25-1 CASSGAGEKNTEAFF TGTGCCAGCAGTGGGGCAGGGGAAAAGAACACTGAAGCTTTCTTT
14 NA TRBJ2-7 NA TRBV5-6 CASSLGGGSYEQYF TGTGCCAGCAGCTTGGGAGGGGGCTCCTACGAGCAGTACTTC
15 NA TRBJ2-3 NA TRBV12-5 CASGNSRDSTDTQYF TGTGCTAGTGGTAATTCCCGGGACAGCACAGATACGCAGTATTTT
13 few TRBJ2-7 TRBD1 TRBV19 CASSPGTAYEQYF TGTGCCAGTAGTCCCGGGACAGCATACGAGCAGTACTTC
16 once TRBJ1-5 NA TRBV27 CASSLVGANSNQPQHF TGTGCCAGCAGTTTGGTCGGGGCAAATAGCAATCAGCCCCAGCATTTT
15 once TRBJ1-3 NA TRBV6-1 CASSERADSADTIYF TGTGCCAGCAGTGAACGGGCGGACTCGGCGGACACCATATATTTT
17 NA TRBJ1-3 NA TRBV7-2 CASSLRLAGISGNTIYF TGTGCCAGCAGCTTACGGTTGGCAGGAATCTCTGGAAACACCATATATTTT
14 NA TRBJ2-1 TRBD2 TRBV11-2 CASSLAAGANEQFF TGTGCCAGCAGCTTAGCGGCGGGAGCTAATGAGCAGTTCTTC
17 many TRBJ2-1 NA TRBV7-9 CASSLGFSGPLHNEQFF TGTGCCAGCAGCTTAGGTTTCAGCGGACCCCTCCACAATGAGCAGTTCTTC
13 NA TRBJ2-4 NA TRBV7-8 CASSKRPENIQYF TGTGCCAGCAGCAAGCGGCCCGAAAACATTCAGTACTTC
14 once TRBJ1-1 NA TRBV28 CASSRGVLDTEAFF TGTGCCAGCAGCCGGGGGGTCTTGGACACTGAAGCTTTCTTT
16 NA TRBJ2-1 TRBD2 TRBV9 CASSEGTSGRAYEQFF TGTGCCAGCAGCGAGGGGACTAGCGGGAGGGCTTATGAGCAGTTCTTC